A single sample gave rise to the 2 T cell receptor beta chains below, sequenced in a study of CD8 T cells in ankylosing spondylitis. Whole-study findings and limits: Apparently characteristic of ankylosing spondylitis blood was a TCR beta motif (roughly eight highly homologous variants).

From the 5' RACE reads, TCRdb called clonotypes with MiXCR, one entry per CDR3 protein. The sample yields approximately 520,000 distinct CDR3 sequences, about 5% seen once. Antigen specificity for these receptors is unknown. Specimen: blood, either unsorted or a sorted T cell fraction (not recorded which). These receptors originate from a male donor with ankylosing spondylitis.

This clonotype has a count of ten or more. The rearrangement joins TRBV4-3 to TRBJ1-4; D is uncertain. Deletions cut 1 base from V and 15 bases from J, with 18 bases between. CDR1 and CDR2 (germline): LGHNA, YSLEER. The CDR3 sequence is 14 residues long. CDR3 protein: CASSQGSRGLGVFF. In DNA form, the CDR3 reads TGCGCCAGCAGCCAAGGGTCGCGCGGACTCGGAGTGTTTTTT.

This clonotype occurred many times. The chain joins TRBV20-1 to TRBJ2-5; D unresolved. Germline lookup yields CDR1 DFQATT and CDR2 SNEGSKA (reference sequence). The CDR3 is 11 residues long. The CDR3 region has the DNA TGCAGCACGGCGGCTCTAGGGACCCAGTACTTC. Translating gives CSTAALGTQYF.